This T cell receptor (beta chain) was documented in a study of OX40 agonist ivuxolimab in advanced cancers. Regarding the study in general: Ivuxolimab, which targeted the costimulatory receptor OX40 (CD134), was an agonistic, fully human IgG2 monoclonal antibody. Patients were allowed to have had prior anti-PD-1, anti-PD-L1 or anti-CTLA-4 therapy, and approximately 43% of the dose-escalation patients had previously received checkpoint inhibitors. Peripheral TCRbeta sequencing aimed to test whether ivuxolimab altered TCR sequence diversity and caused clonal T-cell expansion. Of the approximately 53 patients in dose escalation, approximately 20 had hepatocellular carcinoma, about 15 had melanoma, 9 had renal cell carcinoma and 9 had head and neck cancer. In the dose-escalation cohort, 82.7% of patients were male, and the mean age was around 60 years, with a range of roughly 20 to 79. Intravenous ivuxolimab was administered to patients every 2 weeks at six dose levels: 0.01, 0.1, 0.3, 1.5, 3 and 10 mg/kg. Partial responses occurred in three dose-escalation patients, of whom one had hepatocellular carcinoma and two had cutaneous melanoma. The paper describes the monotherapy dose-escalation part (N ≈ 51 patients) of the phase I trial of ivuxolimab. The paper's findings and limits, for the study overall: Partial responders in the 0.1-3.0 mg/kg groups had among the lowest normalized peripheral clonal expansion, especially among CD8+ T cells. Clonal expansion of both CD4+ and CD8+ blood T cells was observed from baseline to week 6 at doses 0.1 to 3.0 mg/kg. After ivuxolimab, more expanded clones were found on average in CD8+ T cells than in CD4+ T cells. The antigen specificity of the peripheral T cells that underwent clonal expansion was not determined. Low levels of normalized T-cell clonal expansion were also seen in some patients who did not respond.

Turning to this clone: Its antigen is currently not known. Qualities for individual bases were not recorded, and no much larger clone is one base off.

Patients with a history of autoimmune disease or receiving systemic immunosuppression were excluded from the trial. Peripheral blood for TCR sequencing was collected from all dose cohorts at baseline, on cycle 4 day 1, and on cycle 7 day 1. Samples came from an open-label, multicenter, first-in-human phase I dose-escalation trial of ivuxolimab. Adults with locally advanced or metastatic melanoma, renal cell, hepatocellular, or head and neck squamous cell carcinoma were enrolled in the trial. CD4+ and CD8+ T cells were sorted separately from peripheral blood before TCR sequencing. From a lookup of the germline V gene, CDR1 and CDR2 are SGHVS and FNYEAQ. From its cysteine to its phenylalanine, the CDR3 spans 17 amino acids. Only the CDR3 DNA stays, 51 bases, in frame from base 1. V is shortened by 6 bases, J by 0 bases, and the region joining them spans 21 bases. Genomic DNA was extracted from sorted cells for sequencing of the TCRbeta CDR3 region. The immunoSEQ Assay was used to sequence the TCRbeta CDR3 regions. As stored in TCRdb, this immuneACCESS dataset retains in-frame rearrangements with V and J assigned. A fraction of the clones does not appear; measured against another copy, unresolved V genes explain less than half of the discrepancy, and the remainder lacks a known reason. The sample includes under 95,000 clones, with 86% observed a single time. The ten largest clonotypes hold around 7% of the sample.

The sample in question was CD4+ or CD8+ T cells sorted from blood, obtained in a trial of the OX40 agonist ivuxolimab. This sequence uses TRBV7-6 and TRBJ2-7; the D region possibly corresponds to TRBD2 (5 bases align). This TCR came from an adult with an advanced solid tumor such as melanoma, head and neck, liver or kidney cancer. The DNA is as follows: TGTGCCAGCAGTCACCTTCCCCCCGGGATTAGCTCCTACGAGCAGTACTTC. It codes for CASSHLPPGISSYEQYF.